These T cell receptor beta chains were read from a single sample in a study of T-cell reconstitution after alpha-beta-depleted transplantation in children. In TCRdb, the PCR reads were re-called with MiXCR into one record per CDR3 protein. The data show roughly 490,000 distinct CDR3 sequences, roughly an eighth seen once. The starting material was PBMCs, mostly from graft donor cells, obtained 180 days after TCRalphabeta/CD19-depleted stem cell transplant. The origin of the receptors is a female patient between 2 and 10 years old who had a stem cell transplant for aplastic anemia, so the T cells may come from the graft donor. CDR3s include the opening cysteine and the closing phenylalanine or tryptophan. The order of the fields is CDR3 length, clone size, V gene, J gene, D gene, CDR3 protein, CDR3 DNA. The D gene is left open where the match is weak. Clone size is shown for a subset of rows, as once, few, many or a class of expanded clone.

10	few	TRBV29-1	TRBJ1-2	-	CSVGAVGYTF	TGCAGCGTTGGAGCGGTCGGCTACACCTTC
15	many	TRBV7-2	TRBJ2-3	TRBD2	CASSRGSGSADTQYF	TGTGCCAGCAGCCGGGGGAGCGGGAGTGCAGATACGCAGTATTTT
15	few	TRBV20-1	TRBJ2-1	-	CSARCGRYSYNEQFF	TGCAGTGCTAGATGCGGACGATACTCCTACAATGAGCAGTTCTTC
15	-	TRBV3-1	TRBJ2-1	TRBD2	CASSLRTSGCNEQFF	TGTGCCAGCAGCCTCCGGACTAGCGGGTGCAATGAGCAGTTCTTC
16	-	TRBV19	TRBJ2-2	TRBD2	CASSQTSGIVTGELFF	TGTGCCAGTTCACAGACTAGCGGGATAGTTACCGGGGAGCTGTTTTTT
18	few	TRBV5-1	TRBJ2-1	TRBD2	CASSSRGGLAGGYNEQFF	TGCGCCAGCAGCTCTCGGGGGGGACTAGCGGGTGGTTACAATGAGCAGTTCTTC
13	many	TRBV7-9	TRBJ2-5	TRBD2	CASSSSGQETQYF	TGTGCCAGCAGCTCTAGCGGGCAAGAGACCCAGTACTTC
13	few	TRBV4-3	TRBJ2-1	-	CASSQQQDNEQFF	TGCGCCAGCAGCCAGCAACAGGACAATGAGCAGTTCTTC
16	many	TRBV21-1	TRBJ2-3	-	CASSPCLAGGTDTQYF	TGTGCCAGCAGCCCTTGTCTAGCGGGAGGGACAGATACGCAGTATTTT
14	-	TRBV11-2	TRBJ1-1	-	CASSSLQGITEAFF	TGTGCCAGCAGCTCACTCCAAGGAATTACTGAAGCTTTCTTT
16	-	TRBV11-2	TRBJ1-1	-	CASSSEGAKPSPEAFF	TGTGCCAGCAGCTCAGAAGGAGCCAAACCTAGCCCTGAAGCTTTCTTT
15	-	TRBV6-2/TRBV6-3	TRBJ2-1	-	CASSPGGYGINEQFF	TGTGCCAGCAGCCCAGGCGGCTACGGGATAAATGAGCAGTTCTTC
14	once	TRBV7-2	TRBJ2-3	-	CAGSPRGSTDTQYF	TGTGCCGGCAGCCCCCGCGGAAGCACAGATACGCAGTATTTT
16	many	TRBV6-1	TRBJ2-3	-	CASSERGGSGTDTQYF	TGTGCCAGCAGTGAAAGGGGGGGCTCGGGCACAGATACGCAGTATTTT
16	-	TRBV7-2	TRBJ2-1	TRBD2	CASTTQRGSSYNEQFF	TGTGCCAGCACCACTCAGCGGGGAAGCTCCTACAATGAGCAGTTCTTC
12	many	TRBV29-1	TRBJ2-7	-	CSVKGGINEQYF	TGCAGCGTGAAGGGCGGGATCAACGAGCAGTACTTC
14	many	TRBV11-2	TRBJ1-1	-	CASSHKFMNTEAFF	TGTGCCAGCAGCCATAAGTTCATGAACACTGAAGCTTTCTTT
15	few	TRBV6-1	TRBJ2-6	-	CASSVQGNGANVLTF	TGTGCCAGCAGTGTTCAGGGGAATGGGGCCAACGTCCTGACTTTC
17	-	TRBV7-8	TRBJ2-4	-	CASSPQRGGGAKNIQYF	TGTGCCAGCAGCCCCCAAAGGGGGGGGGGAGCCAAAAACATTCAGTACTTC
13	few	TRBV5-6	TRBJ1-2	-	CASRLTANYGYTF	TGTGCCAGCAGACTGACAGCAAACTATGGCTACACCTTC
18	few	TRBV7-2	TRBJ2-1	TRBD2	CASSLRKRGAGAIHEQFF	TGTGCCAGCAGCTTACGTAAAAGGGGAGCGGGAGCCATCCATGAGCAGTTCTTC
14	-	TRBV29-1	TRBJ2-7	-	CSVGPYRSPYEQYF	TGCAGCGTGGGGCCGTACAGGAGTCCCTACGAGCAGTACTTC
17	many	TRBV27	TRBJ2-3	-	CASSVNPNRRSTDTQYF	TGTGCCAGCAGCGTAAACCCCAACCGGCGGAGCACAGATACGCAGTATTTT
11	many	TRBV12-3/TRBV12-4	TRBJ1-3	-	CASSSGNTIYF	TGTGCCAGCAGTTCTGGAAACACCATATATTTT
17	-	TRBV7-2	TRBJ1-5	-	CASSQGHRVTGNQPQHF	TGTGCCAGCAGTCAGGGGCACAGGGTGACTGGCAATCAGCCCCAGCATTTT
20	few	TRBV5-1	TRBJ2-5	TRBD2	CASSPGLAGGPRHLQETQYF	TGCGCCAGCAGCCCCGGACTAGCTGGGGGCCCGAGACATCTACAAGAGACCCAGTACTTC
15	-	TRBV4-3	TRBJ1-3	-	CASSRGISSGNTIYF	TGCGCCAGCAGCCGGGGGATTTCCTCTGGAAACACCATATATTTT
13	few	TRBV29-1	TRBJ2-1	TRBD2	CSGIAGNYNEQFF	TGCAGCGGGATAGCGGGAAATTACAATGAGCAGTTCTTC
14	-	TRBV12-3/TRBV12-4	TRBJ1-5	-	CASSLTGTNQPQHF	TGTGCCAGCAGCCTCACAGGGACCAATCAGCCCCAGCATTTT
15	many	TRBV29-1	TRBJ2-4	TRBD2	CSVDLAGGAKNIQYF	TGCAGCGTTGATCTAGCGGGAGGGGCCAAAAACATTCAGTACTTC
14	-	TRBV10-3	TRBJ1-1	-	CAISEEGGHTEAFF	TGTGCCATCAGTGAGGAGGGGGGGCACACTGAAGCTTTCTTT
14	-	TRBV20-1	TRBJ2-7	-	CSAREPIHSGEQYF	TGCAGTGCTAGAGAGCCTATTCATTCGGGCGAGCAGTACTTC
19	few	TRBV11-1	TRBJ2-6	-	CASSAAPKNRGSGANVLTF	TGTGCCAGCAGCGCCGCACCGAAAAATCGCGGCTCTGGGGCCAACGTCCTGACTTTC
14	-	TRBV7-8	TRBJ1-1	-	CASSWLGLGTEAFF	TGTGCCAGCAGCTGGCTGGGGCTGGGGACTGAAGCTTTCTTT
17	many	TRBV4-1	TRBJ2-6	TRBD2	CASSNSGGFSGANVLTF	TGCGCCAGCAGCAATAGCGGGGGGTTCTCTGGGGCCAACGTCCTGACTTTC
15	-	TRBV7-2	TRBJ2-1	-	CASSARQDSYNEQFF	TGTGCCAGCAGCGCACGACAGGATAGCTACAATGAGCAGTTCTTC
14	few	TRBV18	TRBJ1-2	-	CASSPRDDSYGYTF	TGTGCCAGCTCACCAAGGGACGACTCCTATGGCTACACCTTC
14	-	TRBV27	TRBJ1-1	-	CASSTLPGNTEAFF	TGTGCCAGCAGTACGCTACCAGGGAACACTGAAGCTTTCTTT
13	-	TRBV7-2	TRBJ2-1	-	CASSFIRGAEQFF	TGTGCCAGCAGCTTTATCAGGGGAGCTGAGCAGTTCTTC
16	-	TRBV20-1	TRBJ2-7	-	CSARDWGAGIGYEQYF	TGCAGTGCTAGAGATTGGGGGGCGGGGATCGGCTACGAGCAGTACTTC
16	-	TRBV5-1	TRBJ2-1	-	CASSWGTGGAYNEQFF	TGCGCCAGCAGCTGGGGGACCGGGGGCGCCTACAATGAGCAGTTCTTC
14	few	TRBV2	TRBJ2-1	-	CASSPSTHAVEQFF	TGTGCCAGCAGTCCTAGTACCCATGCCGTTGAGCAGTTCTTC
15	few	TRBV4-1	TRBJ1-2	-	CASSQEQGIFYGYTF	TGCGCCAGCAGCCAAGAGCAGGGAATCTTCTATGGCTACACCTTC
15	few	TRBV5-4	TRBJ2-2	TRBD2	CASLGGTSDTGELFF	TGTGCCAGCCTCGGGGGGACTAGCGACACCGGGGAGCTGTTTTTT
15	many	TRBV5-1	TRBJ2-3	-	CASSLKDRVADTQYF	TGCGCCAGCAGCTTAAAGGATCGGGTAGCAGATACGCAGTATTTT
14	many	TRBV11-2	TRBJ1-2	TRBD1	CASSLSQGARGYTF	TGTGCCAGCAGCTTATCCCAGGGGGCTAGAGGCTACACCTTC
16	-	TRBV12-3/TRBV12-4	TRBJ2-3	-	CASRSLGGRSADTQYF	TGTGCCAGCAGGTCACTTGGCGGTCGAAGCGCAGATACGCAGTATTTT
17	few	TRBV18	TRBJ2-1	-	CASSPLASRGIDNEQFF	TGTGCCAGCTCACCATTGGCTAGCCGGGGCATAGACAATGAGCAGTTCTTC
15	few	TRBV6-1	TRBJ2-1	TRBD2	CASSEWTSGDNEQFF	TGTGCCAGCAGTGAATGGACTAGCGGAGACAATGAGCAGTTCTTC
15	few	TRBV29-1	TRBJ1-1	-	CSVEDRGRSNTEAFF	TGCAGCGTTGAAGATCGAGGGAGGTCGAACACTGAAGCTTTCTTT
13	-	TRBV12-3/TRBV12-4	TRBJ2-5	-	CASRRHLRETQYF	TGTGCCAGCAGGCGACACCTGCGGGAGACCCAGTACTTC
14	few	TRBV25-1	TRBJ1-2	TRBD1	CASSAPGQIYGYTF	TGTGCCAGCAGTGCCCCGGGACAGATATATGGCTACACCTTC
16	few	TRBV7-9	TRBJ2-2	-	CASSLVGGRNTGELFF	TGTGCCAGCAGCTTAGTAGGTGGGAGAAACACCGGGGAGCTGTTTTTT
16	-	TRBV5-1	TRBJ2-1	-	CASSLVYGETNNEQFF	TGCGCCAGCAGCTTGGTATATGGAGAAACCAACAATGAGCAGTTCTTC
15	few	TRBV14	TRBJ2-5	-	CASSQELGPQETQYF	TGTGCCAGCAGCCAAGAGCTTGGACCCCAAGAGACCCAGTACTTC
18	few	TRBV3-1	TRBJ2-1	TRBD2	CASSLKLAGGSPYNEQFF	TGTGCCAGCAGCCTTAAACTAGCGGGAGGGTCCCCCTACAATGAGCAGTTCTTC
14	few	TRBV12-3/TRBV12-4	TRBJ2-1	-	CASRLGGTFNEQFF	TGTGCCAGCAGGTTAGGTGGGACTTTCAATGAGCAGTTCTTC
17	-	TRBV4-1	TRBJ2-3	TRBD2	CASSQDAGTRSTDTQYF	TGCGCCAGCAGCCAAGACGCCGGGACTAGGAGCACAGATACGCAGTATTTT